A single sample is the source of the 2 T cell receptor beta chains below, sequenced in a study of low-dose radiotherapy and immunotherapy resistance in tumors. TRAV and TRBV primers primed cDNA for both TCRalpha and TCRbeta. The authors amplified TCRs for roughly 20 PCR cycles with a constant-region primer and a V-primer adapter. MiXCR, applied by TCRdb to the reads, yields one record per CDR3 protein. The sample yields 65,000 to 90,000 distinct CDR3 sequences, approximately 20% seen once. The time point is: before trial treatment. The sample in question was PBMCs, obtained before treatment. These TCRs come from a male donor with prostate cancer.

The sample holds many counts of this clonotype. J is TRBJ2-6 and V is TRBV11-2; D unclear. V dropped 6 bases and J dropped 0 bases, with 12 bases sitting between them. CDR1 and CDR2 (germline): SGHAT, FQNNGV. The CDR3 covers 16 residues. CDR3 residues: CASRGLRSSGANVLTF. The CDR3 DNA follows: TGTGCCAGCAGGGGCCTCCGGAGCTCTGGGGCCAACGTCCTGACTTTC.

In regard to this clonotype: A far larger clone differs by one base, so this is likely a read error. The gene calls are TRBV6-6 and TRBJ2-7; 7 bases match TRBD1. The germline CDR1 and CDR2 sequences are MNHNY and SVGAGI (reference sequence). The CDR3 loop spans 15 amino acids. The CDR3 nucleotides read TGTGCCAGCAGTAACTCCGGGACAGTAACCTACGAGCAGTACTTC. It yields the protein CASSNSGTVTYEQYF.